The 32 T cell receptor beta chains below come from one sample, sequenced in a study of human T cells and chemical hapten exposure. Time point specified: pre-sensitization, week 0. Treatment reported: therapeutic diphenylcyclopropenone sensitization with weekly scalp DPC. In TCRdb, the RACE reads were re-called with MiXCR into one record per CDR3 protein. The sample has about 85,000 distinct CDR3 sequences; about 8% are singletons. The sequencing used whole blood, collected in connection with sensitization to the hapten diphenylcyclopropenone (DPC). These receptors originate from a man in his forties with alopecia areata. Some clones in this sample may be carry-over from other donors' samples.

As regards this clonotype: A much larger clone differs by one base, so this may be a read error. This chain connects TRBV6-2 or TRBV6-3 to TRBJ2-7; 13 bases align to TRBD2. Germline V gene lookup returns CDR1 MNHEY and CDR2 SVGEGT. CDR3 length equals 17 residues. The chain's CDR3 is CDSSPRTSGRSSYEQYF. DNA for the CDR3: TGTGACAGCAGCCCGAGGACTAGCGGGAGAAGCTCCTACGAGCAGTACTTC.

The table lists this clonotype with a few counts. The V gene is TRBV6-1, the J gene TRBJ1-4; the D is unclear. The CDR3 has 15 residues. The germline V gene has CDR1 MNHNS and CDR2 SASEGT. V lost 1 base, J lost 3 bases, and 9 bases lay in between. Here the CDR3 DNA reads TGTGCCAGCAGTGAAGACACGGCGGCTAATGAAAAACTGTTTTTT. Protein: CASSEDTAANEKLFF.

This clonotype has only a few counts. The chain combines TRBV28 with TRBJ2-1; TRBD2 aligns across 8 bases. V lost 5 bases, J lost 2 bases, and 11 bases stayed unmatched. Germline CDR1 and CDR2: MDHEN and SYDVKM. The CDR3 consists of 17 residues. The CDR3 DNA sequence: TGTGCCAGCAGTACCTTTCGGAGCGGGAGACCCTACAATGAGCAGTTCTTC. This codes for CASSTFRSGRPYNEQFF.

This clonotype has a count of ten or more. This rearrangement joins TRBV18 to TRBJ2-3; 7 bases agree with TRBD1. Germline-derived CDR1 and CDR2 are KGHSH and LQKENI. This CDR3 comprises 18 residues. Germline trimming cut 1 base from V and 6 bases from J; bases unmatched to any gene: 16. The CDR3 loop is CASSPRPFGQVNSDTQYF. DNA of the CDR3: TGTGCCAGCTCACCACGCCCATTTGGACAGGTGAATTCTGATACGCAGTATTTT. Together with reference TRBV18 and TRBJ2-3, the CDR3 gives the full variable domain: NAGVMQNPRHLVRRRGQEARLRCSPMKGHSHVYWYRQLPEEGLKFMVYLQKENIIDESGMPKERFSAEFPKEGPSILRIQQVVRGDSAAYFCASSPRPFGQVNSDTQYFGPGTRLTVL.

The V call is TRBV20-1, the J call TRBJ2-1; TRBD2 is a possible D gene (5 bases). Trimming removed 4 bases at V and 7 bases at J, with 17 bases between. CDR3 length equals 14 residues. From germline, CDR1 is DFQATT and CDR2 SNEGSKA (reference sequence). The CDR3 DNA is TGCAGTGCTATCCTCTGGACTCGAAAAAATGAGCAGTTCTTC. Amino acids: CSAILWTRKNEQFF.

The sample holds a few counts of this clonotype. V gene TRBV2 combines with J gene TRBJ2-1, with 8 bases matching TRBD2. J gave up 5 bases and V 3 bases, and 6 bases lay outside the gene matches. Germline assignment: CDR1 SNHLY and CDR2 FYNNEI. The CDR3 contains 15 residues. CDR3 sequence: CASSEPSGLDNEQFF. CDR3 sequence (DNA): TGTGCCAGCAGTGAGCCTAGCGGGCTTGACAATGAGCAGTTCTTC.

This clonotype was recorded at least ten times. J is TRBJ2-4 and V is TRBV29-1; a weak D match, TRBD2 (6 bases). This CDR3 has 12 amino acids. Trimming pared 3 bases from V and 6 bases from J, leaving 9 bases between. The V gene's germline CDR1 is SQVTM and CDR2 ANQGSEA. CDR3 nucleotides: TGCAGCGTTGAGGGGGGTGGAAACATTCAGTACTTC. Its protein product is CSVEGGGNIQYF.

At least ten counts were recorded for this clonotype. CDR3 sequence: CSVLLSGRALTGEQFF. The DNA of the CDR3 is TGCAGCGTTCTACTTAGCGGGAGGGCCTTGACGGGGGAGCAGTTCTTC. V gene TRBV29-1 combines with J gene TRBJ2-1; TRBD2 matches at 11 bases. Germline CDR1 is SQVTM and CDR2 is ANQGSEA. This CDR3 is 16 amino acids long. J gave up 10 bases and V 5 bases, and 16 bases lay outside the gene matches.

The chain joins TRBV3-1 to TRBJ2-1, with unresolved D. In germline, CDR1 is LGHDT, CDR2 YNNKEL (reference sequence). This CDR3 comprises 15 residues. V was clipped by 4 bases and J by 0 bases, with 10 bases between them. The CDR3 sequence: CASSPGYSSYNEQFF. In DNA, the CDR3 is TGTGCCAGCAGCCCGGGCTACTCCTCCTACAATGAGCAGTTCTTC.

V and J are TRBV24-1 and TRBJ2-2; 15 nucleotides agree with TRBD2. The junction had 10 bases not matched to a gene; V was cut back by 0 bases and J by 3 bases. Germline V lookup: CDR1 KGHDR, CDR2 SFDVKD. The CDR3 is 21 amino acids. As DNA, the CDR3 is TGTGCCACCAGTGATTTGCCCGGACTAGCGGGAGGGGTGGTAGACACCGGGGAGCTGTTTTTT. Translation: CATSDLPGLAGGVVDTGELFF.

This clonotype has at least ten counts. V is TRBV29-1 and J is TRBJ2-1; 13 nucleotides agree with TRBD2. V shed 7 bases, J shed 10 bases, and the junction held 10 bases outside the gene matches. The CDR3 consists of 14 residues. The germline gives CDR1 SQVTM, CDR2 ANQGSEA. The CDR3 DNA reads TGCAGCGCTCGGGGACTAGCGGGATTCGGAGAGCAGTTCTTC. The encoded protein is CSARGLAGFGEQFF.

This clonotype was counted ten times or more. The chain is built from TRBV20-1 and TRBJ1-2, with a tentative D call TRBD1 (5 bases). Germline assignment: CDR1 DFQATT and CDR2 SNEGSKA (reference sequence). The CDR3 sequence is 14 residues long. V gave up 6 bases and J gave up 6 bases, with 20 bases separating them. CDR3 bases: TGCAGTGCCCTAGTGGTCAGGGCCGGTGATGGCTACACCTTC. Residues: CSALVVRAGDGYTF.

The chain has TRBV3-1 and TRBJ2-3; D uncertain. V gave up 2 bases and J gave up 6 bases, with 6 bases separating them. CDR1 is LGHDT, CDR2 YNNKEL, per germline (reference sequence). This CDR3 has 12 residues. CDR3 coding DNA: TGTGCCAGCAGCCAACATGAGGATACGCAGTATTTT. Translating it yields CASSQHEDTQYF.

The sample holds many counts of this clonotype. The chain recombines TRBV20-1 with TRBJ1-1, with 7 nucleotides matching TRBD1. From germline, CDR1 is DFQATT and CDR2 SNEGSKA (reference sequence). J was trimmed by 2 bases and V by 5 bases; bases with no gene match: 5. The CDR3 loop spans 13 amino acids. The CDR3 sequence is CSARGTVNTEAFF. The CDR3 nucleotides are TGCAGTGCTCGTGGGACAGTTAACACTGAAGCTTTCTTT.

This clonotype has at least ten counts. The V call is TRBV20-1, the J call TRBJ2-3; no clear D. Trimming pared 6 bases from V and 6 bases from J, leaving 16 bases between. This CDR3 is built from 13 residues. Germline loops: CDR1 DFQATT, CDR2 SNEGSKA (reference sequence). CDR3 region: CSATDPNSDTQYF. The CDR3 nucleotides are TGCAGTGCCACGGACCCAAACAGTGATACGCAGTATTTT.

The chain couples TRBV18 to TRBJ2-7; 7 positions match TRBD1. The germline V gene encodes CDR1 KGHSH and CDR2 LQKENI. The CDR3 length is 15 residues. DNA for the CDR3: TGTGTCAGCTCACCCGGGACAGCAAGCTACTACGAGCAGTACGTC. Translated: CVSSPGTASYYEQYV.

This clonotype was found a few times. The DNA is omitted, as the CDR3 cannot be located on it reliably, and the CDR3 follows TCRdb's listing. This sequence joins TRBV15 and TRBJ2-5; the D call TRBD1 from the table was never checked on the DNA. CDR1 and CDR2 from the germline V gene are LNHNV and YYDKDF (reference sequence). The CDR3 has 16 amino acids, counting both end residues. This CDR3 reads CATSSTSGGRQETQYF.

This clonotype was seen many times. The gene calls are TRBV18 and TRBJ2-1; the D gene is possibly TRBD1 (5 bases). V was cut by 3 bases and J by 5 bases, with 14 bases left in between. Germline V CDR1 and CDR2: KGHSH, LQKENI. The CDR3 length is 15 residues. The CDR3 region is CASSPDATVNNEQFF. In DNA form, the CDR3 reads TGTGCCAGCTCACCTGACGCGACAGTAAACAATGAGCAGTTCTTC.

This sequence joins TRBV7-6 and TRBJ2-1; TRBD2 matches at 12 bases. Germline V lookup: CDR1 SGHVS, CDR2 FNYEAQ. The V segment lost 1 base and the J segment 8 bases; nucleotides outside the gene matches: 9. The CDR3 runs to 17 residues. In nucleotides, the CDR3 is TGTGCCAGCAGCTTAGGACTAGCGGGAGATGTTGTAGATGAGCAGTTCTTC. Its protein is CASSLGLAGDVVDEQFF.

The table lists this clonotype with many counts. V usage is TRBV4-2 and J usage is TRBJ1-3; D gene uncertain. Germline V gene lookup returns CDR1 LGHNA and CDR2 YNFKEQ. Trimming removed 2 bases from V and 3 bases from J, with 11 bases in between. The CDR3 is made up of 15 amino acids. CDR3 DNA: TGTGCCAGCAGCCAACAGGAGTCTGGTGGAAACACCATATATTTT. Residues: CASSQQESGGNTIYF.

The chain carries TRBV14 and TRBJ1-6; no definite D call. The CDR3 loop spans 17 amino acids. Germline values: CDR1 SGHDN, CDR2 FVKESK. V was cut by 0 bases and J by 0 bases, with 9 bases left in between. For the CDR3, the DNA is TGTGCCAGCAGCCAAGAACGACGTATCTCCTATAATTCACCCCTCCACTTT. This gives the protein CASSQERRISYNSPLHF.

This clonotype was picked up a small number of times. The J gene is TRBJ2-6, the V gene TRBV5-1; D gene unclear. Trimming shortened V by 0 bases and J by 0 bases, and 13 bases separated the two germline ends. The CDR3 is 18 residues long. Per the germline V gene, CDR1 is SGHRS and CDR2 is YFSETQ. The DNA of the CDR3 is TGCGCCAGCAGCTTGGCAAAGGCATTGAGCTCTGGGGCCAACGTCCTGACTTTC. Its protein product is CASSLAKALSSGANVLTF.

The chain links TRBV5-4 to TRBJ2-5, with D possibly being TRBD1 (6 bases). There are 14 residues in the CDR3. The germline V gene encodes CDR1 SGHNT and CDR2 YYREEE (reference sequence). With 4 bases removed from V and 4 bases from J, the gap between germline ends came to 14 bases. The CDR3 sequence: CASSSRGPRETQYF. The CDR3 DNA reads as TGTGCCAGCAGCAGCAGGGGTCCGCGAGAGACCCAGTACTTC.

Ten or more counts support this clonotype. The rearrangement joins TRBV12-3 or TRBV12-4 to TRBJ1-5; unclear D gene. The CDR3 has 13 amino acids. V was trimmed by 0 bases and J by 9 bases, leaving 9 bases between them. The CDR3 region is CASSLALVGPQHF. The CDR3, as DNA: TGTGCCAGCAGTTTAGCCCTGGTCGGGCCCCAGCATTTT.

Many counts were recorded for this clonotype. The rearrangement uses TRBV6-5 and TRBJ1-2; maybe TRBD1 (6 bases). Germline CDR1 MNHEY, CDR2 SVGAGI. The CDR3 has 15 residues. The V and J ends lost 7 bases and 0 bases respectively, with 15 bases between them. CDR3 nucleotides: TGTGCCAGCAAAGCCGCCAGGGGAGCTAACTATGGCTACACCTTC. It yields the protein CASKAARGANYGYTF.

This clonotype was found a few times. The chain combines TRBV5-4 with TRBJ1-1, with D hard to call. There are 13 residues in the CDR3. From germline, CDR1 is SGHNT and CDR2 YYREEE (reference sequence). Trimming stripped 4 bases from V and 3 bases from J, with 10 bases between. In DNA form, the CDR3 reads TGTGCCAGCAGCCCAGACATGTACACTGAAGCTTTCTTT. Its translation: CASSPDMYTEAFF.

The table lists this clonotype with a few counts. The V and J genes are TRBV4-2 and TRBJ2-3; 10 bases are a match to TRBD2. Germline values: CDR1 LGHNA, CDR2 YNFKEQ. Trimming cost V 1 base and J 1 base; bases outside gene matches: 5. There are 17 residues in the CDR3. The CDR3 DNA sequence: TGTGCCAGCAGCCAAGGCGTGGGGACTAGCGGCACAGATACGCAGTATTTT. It encodes CASSQGVGTSGTDTQYF.

This clonotype was counted a few times. The chain combines TRBV5-4 with TRBJ2-1; D gene ambiguous. Between the trimmed V and J ends, which lost 4 bases and 2 bases, there was a span of 13 bases. The germline V gene encodes CDR1 SGHNT and CDR2 YYREEE (reference sequence). CDR3 length equals 15 residues. The CDR3 DNA reads as TGTGCCAGCAGCGGTACAGTGAACCCCTACAATGAGCAGTTCTTC. It specifies CASSGTVNPYNEQFF.

In this sample, this clonotype turned up a few times. The V gene is TRBV4-1, the J gene TRBJ2-6; 11 bases line up with TRBD2. Per the germline V gene, CDR1 is MGHRA and CDR2 is YSYEKL. The CDR3 consists of 18 residues. V shed 5 bases and J 0 bases; nucleotides not matched to a gene: 6. For the CDR3, the DNA is TGCGCCAGCAGCTGGACTAGCGGGCCCTCCTCTGGGGCCAACGTCCTGACTTTC. It specifies CASSWTSGPSSGANVLTF.

This clonotype was seen once. This clone may be a read error of a much larger clone one base away. No conserved phenylalanine or tryptophan ends this CDR3, so it is likely a read error. The chain combines TRBV7-6 with TRBJ2-2, with D hard to call. Trimming left V 5 bases short and J 0 bases short, with 10 bases between. The CDR3 covers 15 residues. The V gene's germline CDR1 is SGHVS and CDR2 FNYEAQ. The CDR3 DNA follows: TGTGCCAGCAGCCAAGCGACTGCGAACACCGGGGAGCTGTTTCTT. It specifies CASSQATANTGELFL.

This clonotype was counted only a few times. In DNA form, the CDR3 reads TGTGCCACCAGTGACCGGAACAGGGTCCCAGATACGCAGTATTTT. Its protein is CATSDRNRVPDTQYF. The chain has TRBV24-1 and TRBJ2-3; perhaps TRBD1 as D (6 bases). The CDR3 covers 15 residues. V was shortened by 4 bases and J by 4 bases, with 14 bases between the two germline ends. Germline-derived CDR1 and CDR2 are KGHDR and SFDVKD.

This clonotype came up many times. The rearrangement joins TRBV12-3 or TRBV12-4 to TRBJ2-7; D is undetermined. The CDR3 consists of 13 residues. The V and J ends lost 1 base and 3 bases respectively, with 7 bases between them. CDR3 sequence (DNA): TGTGCCAGCAGTTTAGAGTCTAGCTACGAGCAGTACGTC. Translation gives CASSLESSYEQYV.